This T cell receptor beta chain was observed in a study of T cell responses to AZD1222 COVID-19 vaccine. The CDR3 sequence is 15 residues long. Trimming removed 3 bases at V and 5 bases at J, with 16 bases between. Per the germline V gene, CDR1 is LNHNV and CDR2 is YYDKDF (reference sequence). This clone occurred once. The antigen remains unidentified. Sequenced by immunoSEQ multiplex PCR; TCRdb stores in-frame clones only, minus some. This sample has about 130,000 clones, with approximately 90% found just once. Regarding the study as a whole: Clonal diversity was possibly underestimated; the donors were predominantly white British and more often female. Repertoire sampling was restricted to post-peak T cell response timepoints. Dominant CD4 TCR responses targeted spike regions 160-218 and 743-854. Just five to seven people given AZD1222 tested seropositive at baseline.

The receptor was isolated from an adult in good health. The chain combines TRBV15 with TRBJ2-5, with TRBD1 as a possible D gene (6 bases). The sample in question was peripheral blood, obtained on day 0 of AZD1222 vaccination. CDR3 DNA sequence: TGTGCCACCAGCAGTGAGGGGGATAGTGTGGAGACCCAGTACTTC. Protein: CATSSEGDSVETQYF.